This is a list of T cell receptor beta chains from one sample in a study of T cells in localized non-small cell lung cancer. Clones were read by immunoSEQ multiplex PCR, and TCRdb kept only the in-frame ones, dropping some. The data show over 55,000 clones, around 90% seen once. The sample here was peripheral blood, taken before any cancer treatment. All receptors derive from a woman aged 40-75 years with stage I lung adenocarcinoma. CDR3s include the opening cysteine and the closing phenylalanine or tryptophan. The D gene is left open where the match is weak. Size tells how often a clone was seen (once, few, many) or the class of an expanded clone, and some rows leave it out.

.,TRBJ1-2,TRBV10-3,.,TGTGCCATCAGAATGGGCAGGGATAACTATGGCTACACCTTC,CAIRMGRDNYGYTF
TRBD2,TRBJ2-5,TRBV6-5,once,TGTGCCACTTTAGCGGGGGGTACTGGGGAGACCCAGTACTTC,CATLAGGTGETQYF
TRBD2,TRBJ2-1,TRBV19,.,TGTGCCAGTAGTCCGGGACTAGCGGGGGAGCAGTTCTTC,CASSPGLAGEQFF
TRBD2,TRBJ2-3,TRBV15,.,TGTGCCACCAGCGCCTCGGGGGGGCCACTCACAGATACGCAGTATTTT,CATSASGGPLTDTQYF
TRBD1,TRBJ2-2,TRBV2,.,TGTGCCAGTGGAGGGACAGGGAAGACCGGGGAGCTGTTTTTT,CASGGTGKTGELFF
.,TRBJ2-7,TRBV28,.,TGTGCCAGCATTCCCTTCCCGGGCTCCTACGAGCAGTACTTC,CASIPFPGSYEQYF
.,TRBJ2-3,TRBV28,.,TGTGCCAGCAGTTTCCCCACTTCCGGGGGTAACACAGATACGCAGTATTTT,CASSFPTSGGNTDTQYF
.,TRBJ2-1,TRBV7-9,medium-sized,TGTGCCAGCAGCTTAGCGCGGACGGCCTCTACAAATGAGCAGTTCTTC,CASSLARTASTNEQFF
.,TRBJ1-5,TRBV7-2,.,TGCGCCAGCCAATTCATAACAGATCAGCCCCAGCATTTT,CASQFITDQPQHF
.,TRBJ1-4,TRBV5-5,.,TGTGCCAGCAGCTGGCCCGGGATCCCGACTACCTCAACTAATGAAAAACTGTTTTTT,CASSWPGIPTTSTNEKLFF
TRBD1,TRBJ2-2,TRBV7-6,.,TGTGCCAGCAGCCTTACAGGGGGGAACACCGGGGAGCTGTTTTTT,CASSLTGGNTGELFF
TRBD1,TRBJ1-1,TRBV28,.,TGTGCCAGCAGTTGGACAGGGGGTAACACTGAAGCTTTCTTT,CASSWTGGNTEAFF